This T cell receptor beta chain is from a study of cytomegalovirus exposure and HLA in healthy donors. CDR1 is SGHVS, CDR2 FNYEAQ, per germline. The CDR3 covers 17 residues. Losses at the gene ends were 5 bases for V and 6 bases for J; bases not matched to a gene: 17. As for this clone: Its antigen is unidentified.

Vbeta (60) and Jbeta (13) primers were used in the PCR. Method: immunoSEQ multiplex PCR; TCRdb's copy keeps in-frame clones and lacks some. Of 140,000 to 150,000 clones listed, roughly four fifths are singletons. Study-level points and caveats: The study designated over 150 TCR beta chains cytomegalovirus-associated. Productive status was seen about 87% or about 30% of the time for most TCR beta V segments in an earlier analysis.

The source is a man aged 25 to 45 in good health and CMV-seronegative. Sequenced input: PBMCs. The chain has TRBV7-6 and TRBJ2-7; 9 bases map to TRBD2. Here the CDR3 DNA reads TGTGCCAGCAGCCAAGAACCGGGCGGTAGCGGGAGAGGCGAGCAGTACTTC. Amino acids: CASSQEPGGSGRGEQYF.